This entry lists 21 T cell receptor beta chains sequenced from one sample in a study of blood T cell repertoires in COVID-19. Assay: immunoSEQ multiplex PCR; the TCRdb copy retains only in-frame clones and omits some. The sample carries over 350,000 clones, roughly 88% recorded once. Source material: PBMCs or T cells enriched from blood (not recorded which). The receptors stem from a woman aged 25 to 39 with acute COVID-19.

The rearrangement uses TRBV4-1 and TRBJ1-1; 9 nucleotides agree with TRBD1. Per the germline V gene, CDR1 is MGHRA and CDR2 is YSYEKL. The CDR3 is made up of 16 amino acids. Trimming took 3 bases from V and 0 from J; bases not matched to a gene: 5. The CDR3 loop is CASSHDRGSMNTEAFF. CDR3 coding DNA: TGCGCCAGCAGCCACGACAGGGGGTCCATGAACACTGAAGCTTTCTTT.

The chain uses TRBV7-2 and TRBJ2-7, with TRBD1 matching over 8 bases. The CDR3 totals 13 residues. From germline, CDR1 is SGHTA and CDR2 FQGNSA. After removal of 4 bases from V and 6 bases from J, the junction contained 5 bases not matched to a gene. CDR3 in DNA: TGTGCCAGCAGCTCGGACAGGGTGGGCGAGCAGTACTTC. This encodes CASSSDRVGEQYF.

This clone was observed a handful of times. This chain connects TRBV6-4 to TRBJ1-1; possibly TRBD1 for D (5 bases). V was clipped by 4 bases and J by 1 base, with 13 bases between them. Germline-derived CDR1 and CDR2 are MRHNA and SNTAGT. This CDR3 spans 15 amino acids. CDR3 in DNA: TGTGCCAGCAGTGCTCAGGGTTGTCGGAACACTGAAGCTTTCTTT. Protein product: CASSAQGCRNTEAFF.

A single count supports this clone. V is TRBV2 and J is TRBJ2-3; TRBD2 agrees at 9 bases. V lost 4 bases, J lost 5 bases, and 4 bases stayed unmatched. This CDR3 is built from 14 residues. From germline, CDR1 is SNHLY and CDR2 FYNNEI. CDR3 sequence: CASSASGAGDTQYF. Here the CDR3 DNA reads TGTGCCAGCAGTGCTAGCGGGGCTGGAGATACGCAGTATTTT.

This clone was detected a few times. The genes are TRBV4-2 and TRBJ2-7; TRBD2 aligns across 7 bases. CDR1 and CDR2 from the germline V gene are LGHNA and YNFKEQ. V dropped 0 bases and J dropped 1; count of bases not matched to a gene: 6. This CDR3 spans 16 amino acids. CDR3 coding DNA: TGTGCCAGCAGCCAAGATGAGGCTAGCGGATCCTACGAGCAGTACTTC. As protein: CASSQDEASGSYEQYF.

For the CDR3, the DNA is TGCAGCGTTGAGGTCAGAATTAACTATGGCTACACCTTC. It is translated as CSVEVRINYGYTF. The chain links TRBV29-1 to TRBJ1-2; D is unclear. V shed 3 bases and J shed 1 base, with 9 bases lying between them. This CDR3 has 13 amino acids. CDR1 and CDR2 (germline): SQVTM, ANQGSEA. Filled out from reference TRBV29-1 and TRBJ1-2, the complete variable domain reads SAVISQKPSRDICQRGTSLTIQCQVDSQVTMMFWYRQQPGQSLTLIATANQGSEATYESGFVIDKFPISRPNLTFSTLTVSNMSPEDSSIYLCSVEVRINYGYTFGSGTRLTVV.

The chain employs TRBV12-3 or TRBV12-4 and TRBJ1-1; D unclear. Trimming took off 6 bases at V and 3 bases at J, with 11 bases between the two ends. The CDR3 covers 13 residues. Here the CDR3 DNA reads TGTGCCAGCAGCATACGCGGGGACACTGAAGCTTTCTTT. Amino acid sequence: CASSIRGDTEAFF.

The chain joins TRBV3-1 (or the pseudogene TRBV3-2) to TRBJ2-2; no definite D call. Germline V gene data show CDR1 as LGHDT and CDR2 as YNNKEL (reference sequence). V lost 0 bases and J lost 2, with 7 bases in between. This CDR3 contains 15 residues. DNA for the CDR3: TGTGCCAGCAGCCAAGACCTACTAAACACCGGGGAGCTGTTTTTT. This gives the protein CASSQDLLNTGELFF.

This chain uses TRBV21-1 with TRBJ2-3; the DNA was not used to check the table's D call, TRBD1. TRBV21-1 is an annotated pseudogene. The CDR3 length is 15 residues. This CDR3 is CASSTKMNRANTQYF. The CDR3 DNA follows: TGTGCCAGCAGCACAAAAATGAACAGGGCCAATACGCAGTATTTT.

The chain employs TRBV25-1 and TRBJ1-2, with TRBD1 identical over 8 bases. Unmatched junction bases numbered 2, after V lost 4 bases and J lost 4 bases. The germline CDR1 and CDR2 sequences are MGHDK and SYGVNS. The CDR3 runs to 13 residues. CDR3 DNA: TGTGCCAGCAGTGGGGGGACAGGCTATGGCTACACCTTC. This sequence encodes CASSGGTGYGYTF.

This clone has only a few counts. This sequence joins TRBV6-5 and TRBJ2-1; D not resolved. The CDR3 consists of 14 residues. Germline V gene sequence: CDR1 MNHEY, CDR2 SVGAGI. The germline V and J ends were trimmed by 7 bases and 2 bases, with 12 bases remaining between them. The DNA for the CDR3 is TGTGCCAGCAAACGTCCTCAGGCCTACAATGAGCAGTTCTTC. Its translation: CASKRPQAYNEQFF.

V gene TRBV6-5 combines with J gene TRBJ2-7; 10 bases align to TRBD1. V lost 6 bases to trimming and J lost 2 bases; unmatched junction nucleotides: 4. This CDR3 is built from 14 residues. Germline CDR1 is MNHEY and CDR2 is SVGAGI. Written as DNA, the CDR3 is TGTGCCAGCAGATCGGGACAGGGGACCTACGAGCAGTACTTC. It encodes CASRSGQGTYEQYF.

The CDR3 coding sequence is TGCGCCAGCGGACGGACAGGGTACACTAGCACAGATACGCAGTATTTT. The encoded protein is CASGRTGYTSTDTQYF. The chain has TRBV5-1 and TRBJ2-3; 8 nucleotides line up with TRBD1. CDR3 length: 16 amino acids. Looked up from germline, CDR1 is SGHRS and CDR2 is YFSETQ. J gave up 0 bases and V 7 bases, and 10 bases lay outside the gene matches.

The chain links TRBV24-1 to TRBJ1-5; a possible D gene is TRBD1 (6 bases). V lost 7 bases to trimming and J lost 7 bases, with 13 bases between them. The length of the CDR3 is 13 residues. Germline CDR1 is KGHDR and CDR2 is SFDVKD. CDR3 in amino acids: CATSQGFGQPQHF. The CDR3 DNA reads as TGTGCCACCAGCCAGGGGTTCGGGCAGCCCCAGCATTTT.

This chain links TRBV4-2 with TRBJ2-4; D is unresolved. The CDR3 spans 16 residues. CDR1 and CDR2 from the germline V gene are LGHNA and YNFKEQ. V was shortened by 0 bases and J by 1 base, with 10 bases between the two germline ends. CDR3 region: CASSQDLAGAKNIQYF. The CDR3 DNA reads as TGTGCCAGCAGCCAAGATTTAGCCGGGGCCAAAAACATTCAGTACTTC.

The chain couples TRBV6-1 to TRBJ1-2; D call uncertain. Trimming left V 0 bases short and J 0 bases short, with 8 bases between. Germline CDR1 reads MNHNS; CDR2 reads SASEGT. The CDR3 length is 15 residues. The CDR3 sequence is CASSEASAANYGYTF. In nucleotides, the CDR3 is TGTGCCAGCAGTGAAGCGTCAGCGGCTAACTATGGCTACACCTTC.

The V gene is TRBV10-1, the J gene TRBJ2-7; TRBD2 is a possible D gene (5 bases). Germline CDR1 reads WNHNN; CDR2 reads SYGVQD (reference sequence). The CDR3 length is 13 residues. V lost 3 bases, J lost 4 bases, and 10 bases lay in between. CDR3 nucleotide sequence: TGCGCCAGCAGTGAACGGGGTCGGTACGAGCAGTACTTC. Its protein is CASSERGRYEQYF.

The chain is built from TRBV2 and TRBJ1-1; a weak D match, TRBD1 (6 bases). This CDR3 spans 13 amino acids. The V gene's germline CDR1 is SNHLY and CDR2 FYNNEI. Trimming took 7 bases from V and 12 from J, leaving 21 bases between them. DNA for the CDR3: TGTGCCAGCAACCCCCAGGGGCTAGTGGCGTCTTTCTTT. Its translation: CASNPQGLVASFF. Looking up the rest from reference TRBV2 and TRBJ1-1 gives the full variable domain: EPEVTQTPSHQVTQMGQEVILRCVPISNHLYFYWYRQILGQKVEFLVSFYNNEISEKSEIFDDQFSVERPDGSNFTLKIRSTKLEDSAMYFCASNPQGLVASFFGQGTRLTVV.

The gene calls are TRBV7-8 and TRBJ1-3; D not resolved. The CDR3 loop spans 14 amino acids. Germline V gene lookup returns CDR1 SGHVS and CDR2 FQNEAQ. The V gene lost 5 bases and the J gene lost 1 base, with 9 bases spanning the gap. The chain's CDR3 is CASSPENSGNTIYF. Written as DNA, the CDR3 is TGTGCCAGCAGCCCCGAGAATTCTGGAAACACCATATATTTT.

This clone was picked up one time. The J gene is TRBJ2-2, the V gene TRBV6-5, with a weak D call TRBD2 (6 bases). The CDR3 length is 13 residues. Germline V CDR1 and CDR2: MNHEY, SVGAGI. The germline V and J ends were trimmed by 6 bases and 9 bases, with 14 bases remaining between them. DNA for the CDR3: TGTGCCAGCAGGCGAGGGGAGGACCGGGAGCTGTTTTTT. This sequence encodes CASRRGEDRELFF.

The J gene is TRBJ2-2, the V gene TRBV5-5; D is possibly TRBD2 (8 bases). Trimming took off 4 bases at V and 4 bases at J, with 17 bases between the two ends. CDR3 length equals 16 residues. Germline CDR1 and CDR2: SGHKS and YYEKEE (reference sequence). The CDR3 DNA is TGTGCCAGCAGCCAGACAGGGAGCGGGAGCACCGGGGAGCTGTTTTTT. Translating gives CASSQTGSGSTGELFF.